The source of this TCR beta chain is a study of cytomegalovirus exposure and HLA in healthy donors (dated by TCRdb to about 2017). Study-wide context: In an earlier analysis of 450 to 750 of the donors, about 260 Gb of sequence data and approximately 120 million unique TCR beta sequences from approximately 180 million T cells were reported. About 320 gigabases of sequencing data and 70 million to 85 million unique TCR sequences were included in an early release covering roughly 600 HLA-typed donors. Of the roughly 400 genotyped donors, roughly 80% fell in the genetic ancestry cluster associated with self-reported Caucasian donors. The aim of the study was to test whether cataloging public T cell receptors could identify signatures of past pathogen exposure. Using immunosequencing, the study profiled T cell repertoires from fewer than 700 subjects and related those repertoires to cytomegalovirus serostatus. Besides the first cohort of roughly 660 subjects, a separate validation cohort made up of roughly 130 different subjects was used. To predict cytomegalovirus infection status, the study brought together high-throughput TCR immunosequencing, statistical association of individual TCRs with disease status, and machine learning. In a later analysis, previously published TCR beta repertoires from hundreds of donors were re-analyzed and high-resolution HLA genotyping was added so that TCR occurrence patterns could be studied. In the later analysis, no new phenotypic data were used to find candidate immune exposures; instead, reliance was placed on TCR beta sequences and their occurrence across donors. To decide whether each TCR beta V gene segment behaved as functional or pseudogenic, an earlier analysis of some 600 of the donors relied on high-throughput TCR beta sequencing. Donor age, sex, ethnicity and CMV serostatus were compiled alongside the repertoire data. A later genetic analysis used genome-wide SNP genotypes for 398 of the 666 donors, treating that subset as a discovery cohort. All discovery cohort repertoires had been generated on a single sequencing platform. HLA typing covered class I and class II loci at four-digit resolution. Typing coverage varied by locus: roughly 620-640 donors for A, B, C, DRB1 and DQB1; about 520 for DQA1; over 600 for DPA1; under 490 for DPB1. Because of strong linkage in the cohort, four or five DR-DQ haplotypes were treated as single units for association and clustering. Among about 360 genotyped donors of the cohort, an average of approximately 240,000 unique TCR beta nucleotide sequences were sequenced per donor, around a sixth of them non-productive. Points the paper makes about the study in general: In a later analysis, several top co-occurrence clusters were reported to appear linked to parvovirus B19, influenza, CMV and Epstein-Barr virus. An association between a missense DCLRE1C variant and V-gene and J-gene trimming of TCR beta chains was found in a later genetic analysis and replicated in an independent cohort. A later analysis found that HLA-associated TCR beta chains were more clonally expanded and had lower generation probabilities than equally common non-associated chains. Roughly uniform sequencing depth across donors was assumed in presence/absence analyses, although this assumption may not hold. A group of highly shared sequence variants was considered likely to be a technical artifact of the sequencing pipeline. At a false discovery rate of 0.05, a later analysis linked fewer than 20,000 TCR beta sequences to specific HLA alleles. Most TCR sequences were seen in very few donors, while some public TCRs were found in many individuals. A further reported finding was that TCR beta sequences accurately predicted the HLA-A and HLA-B alleles for most subjects in the first cohort. For the cohort, immune exposure information was limited to CMV serostatus. Because the 87-base-pair reads could not distinguish some IMGT-functional V segments, including TRBV6-2 and TRBV6-3, those segments were excluded. In both the original and validation cohorts, the classifier was reported to diagnose cytomegalovirus status with high specificity and sensitivity. This cohort had only TCR beta chains sequenced, and the lack of alpha or paired-chain data limited which features could be detected. In an earlier analysis of some 500 of the donors, most TCR beta V segments were observed in productive rearrangements about 87% or about 30% of the time, broadly matching IMGT annotations. Because some donors lacked HLA typing at each locus, the association tests relied only on the typed subset. Compared with the approximately 670-donor mean, donors in an Asian-associated ancestry cluster had fewer N-insertions in productive TCRs, according to a later genetic analysis. Correlated functional status among segregating V segments might be attributable to linkage disequilibrium, but an unknown experimental factor could not be ruled out. In a later analysis, most CMV-associated TCR beta chains were found to appear HLA-restricted, with HLA associations seemingly driven largely by CMV exposure. The study listed 150 to 200 TCR beta chains as associated with cytomegalovirus. Strong co-occurrence of HLA alleles, especially DR and DQ, made assigning TCR associations to individual alleles difficult. It was suggested by the authors that the approach could potentially be generalized to other disease states and immunological phenotypes. In a later analysis, the rate of TCR association differed among HLA loci, with DRB1 alleles having the most associated TCRs and HLA-C alleles having the fewest. In vitro tests confirmed that three of the cytomegalovirus-associated TCR beta chains recognize cytomegalovirus antigens. The earlier analysis of 450 to 700 of the donors excluded some 15 rarely observed V segments, including chromosome 9 orphons, because counts were too low.

The method was the immunoSEQ multiplex PCR assay. For the multiplex PCR, a mixture combining 60 forward primers for TCR Vbeta segments and 13 reverse primers for TCR Jbeta segments was used. The CDR3 region of rearranged TCR beta genes was amplified from genomic DNA by a multiplex PCR assay. On the Illumina HiSeq System, the amplified TCR beta libraries were sequenced as 87-base-pair reads. Per the source publication's procedure: A later analysis counted approximately 74 million unique TCR beta chains across the 670 or so repertoires, and some 12 million of these chains were shared by at least two donors. To remove PCR and sequencing errors, raw reads were error-corrected and collapsed into unique sequences using a nearest-neighbor algorithm that merged closely related sequences. Alignment of CDR3 sequences to IMGT reference sequences was used to assign V, D and J gene segments. For a sequence to be retained, at least a six-nucleotide match to both a V gene segment and a J gene segment was required. A rearrangement counted as productive if the CDR3 had no stop codons and remained in frame with V and J, and every other rearrangement counted as non-productive. CDR3 was defined according to IMGT convention as the region running from the second conserved V-encoded cysteine to the conserved J-encoded phenylalanine. The earlier analysis of 587 of the donors excluded sequences that lacked an unambiguous match to a single V gene segment. In an earlier analysis of a few hundred of the donors, V segments were called functional above 56.7% productive rearrangements and were called segregating when the between-donor standard deviation exceeded 5%. A statistical classification framework was developed to diagnose cytomegalovirus status using the catalog of TCR beta chain sequences. A later analysis assigned V and J genes by comparing TCR nucleotide sequences with IMGT/GENE-DB human TR gene sequences. In a later analysis, CDR3 sequences and most-parsimonious VDJ recombination scenarios were assigned using the TCRdist pipeline. A later analysis defined each TCR beta chain by its CDR3 amino acid sequence plus V-gene family, and excluded reads lacking a unique V-gene family. As a way to deal with suspected cross-contamination and a sequencing artifact, a later analysis dropped 450 to 600 nucleotide sequences that were highly shared and had low generation probability. For each public chain, a later analysis derived a clonal expansion index from normalized ranks of inferred template counts within each repertoire. Generation probabilities in a later analysis came from a VDJ recombination model fitted to out-of-frame rearrangements, and those results were checked against IGoR. A later analysis scored TCR-TCR, TCR-HLA and TCR-CMV co-occurrence with hypergeometric tests, applying a repertoire-size bias correction to TCR pairs. To estimate false discovery rates, a later analysis permuted the HLA or CMV assignments 20 times. In a later analysis, co-occurring TCRs were grouped using DBSCAN, with TCRdist sequence similarity added in when clustering inside HLA-allele-positive subsets. Repertoires with fewer than 30,000 or more than 120,000 public chains were left out of co-occurrence clustering, as were about five repertoires with anomalous nucleotide sharing. TCRdb obtained this table from immuneACCESS and retained in-frame rearrangements with V and J assigned. These tables miss some clones; where compared with another copy, unresolved V genes account for less than half of the shortfall, and the remainder is unexplained. The DNA was the basis for D and trimming; V, J and clone size are from that table. The sample table records about 190,000 clones; around three quarters of these occur just once. Less than 2% of the sample comes from the top ten.

This clone was observed a handful of times. What this receptor recognizes is not known. Per-base qualities were not stored, and no clone one base away is much larger. The cohort consisted of some 730 healthy bone marrow donors. All cohort members were sampled while nominally healthy, although unrecorded immune exposures were likely present. The donor tested CMV seronegative and was one of the 352 seronegative cohort members. Each donor provided a peripheral blood sample, and peripheral blood mononuclear cells were used for TCR beta sequencing. The Qiagen DNeasy Blood Extraction Kit was used to extract genomic DNA from the blood cell samples. V gives up 2 bases and J gives up 0 bases, and the segment between their germline ends measures 11 bases. For CDR1 and CDR2, the germline V gene lists MNHNS and SASEGT. The CDR3 runs 17 amino acids, cysteine and phenylalanine included. Only the CDR3 region is kept as DNA, spanning 51 bases read in frame from base 1.

The TCR originated in a woman aged 18-35 years in good health and CMV-seronegative. This sequence uses TRBV6-1 and TRBJ2-6; no D gene call is confident. Sequencing was performed on PBMCs. In nucleotides, the sequence is TGTGCCAGCAGTGAATCTGCCTCGAGCTCTGGGGCCAACGTCCTGACTTTC. Its translation is CASSESASSSGANVLTF.